This T cell receptor (beta chain) was captured in a study of OX40 agonist ivuxolimab in advanced cancers. The table came from immunoSEQ multiplex PCR; TCRdb's copy has only in-frame clones and leaves some out. The table records about 12,000 clones, under 80% of them present only once. With V trimmed by 7 bases and J by 4 bases, 4 bases remained unmatched. The CDR3 consists of 14 residues. Germline CDR1 MNHEY, CDR2 SVGAGI. Material: CD4+ or CD8+ T cells sorted from blood, obtained in a trial of the OX40 agonist ivuxolimab. The V call is TRBV6-5, the J call TRBJ2-1; TRBD2 matches at 10 bases. The clonotype comes from an adult with an advanced solid tumor such as melanoma, head and neck, liver or kidney cancer. The CDR3 reads CASKELAGYNEQFF. In DNA form, the CDR3 reads TGTGCCAGCAAAGAACTAGCGGGGTACAATGAGCAGTTCTTC.